The TCR beta chain described here comes from a study of T cell repertoires in aging, cancer and after chemotherapy. As for the study in general: Donors were grouped into six age bands spanning 30 or younger through 70 or older. Patients with glioblastoma brain tumors were sampled before and after temozolomide-based therapy. The study, taken as a whole, reports: Loss of evenness, beyond lost richness, contributed to age-related TCR diversity decline in cancer patients.

Germline loops: CDR1 SEHNR, CDR2 FQNEAQ (reference sequence). V was clipped by 1 base and J by 2 bases, with 3 bases between them. This CDR3 has 12 residues. This clonotype rates as large. Its specificity is unknown. The template was genomic DNA from peripheral blood, not RNA. Rearranged V-D-J TRB sequences were amplified with a mixed TRB-A/B primer pool. TCRdb itself ran the multiplex PCR reads through MiXCR, one entry per CDR3 protein. The repertoire holds 1,500 to 2,000 distinct CDR3 sequences, approximately 25% seen once, with about 20% in the top ten. The V gene is TRBV7-9, the J gene TRBJ2-7; D is ambiguous. This clonotype was obtained from a human donor with a solid tumor. Sequenced material: blood. The CDR3 is CASSLEPYEQYF. DNA for the CDR3: TGTGCCAGCAGCTTAGAGCCCTACGAGCAGTACTTC.